The present TCR beta chain was sequenced within a study of T cell responses to AZD1222 COVID-19 vaccine. Libraries were prepared by immunoSEQ multiplex PCR; TCRdb keeps only in-frame clonotypes and omits some of them. The sample carries about 67,000 clones, 80% to 90% recorded once. Second-dose intervals of approximately 4 or approximately 12 weeks were pooled. The CDR3 has 16 amino acids. V trimming: 4 bases; J trimming: 1 base; junction bases outside the gene matches: 8. Germline CDR1 SGHRS, CDR2 YFSETQ. V and J are TRBV5-1 and TRBJ2-5, with 9 bases lining up with TRBD1. Material: peripheral blood, obtained 28 days after the second AZD1222 dose. The TCR sequence derives from an adult who received the AZD1222 COVID-19 vaccine. CDR3 nucleotide sequence: TGCGCCAGCAGCGCCAGGGACAGGGACCCCCAAGAGACCCAGTACTTC. Amino acids: CASSARDRDPQETQYF.